These T cell receptor beta chains were read from a single sample in a study of regulatory T cells in long-lasting Graves disease. Each CDR3 protein gets one entry after TCRdb re-called the multiplex PCR reads with MiXCR. Seen here are about 470,000 distinct CDR3 sequences, about a fifth observed once, and the top ten hold over 7.5%. The sample here was peripheral blood mononuclear cells (PBMCs), taken when the disease was refractory, from a patient treated with antithyroid drugs. These receptors originate from a female donor with Graves disease. Each CDR3 is given with its conserved first and last residue. Fields, in order: V gene, clone size, J gene, D gene, CDR3 protein, CDR3 DNA. D genes are given only for firm matches. Clone sizes are given selectively: once, few, many, or a class where the clone is expanded.

TRBV28	many	TRBJ2-2	TRBD2	CASNPDTGGRTGELFF	TGTGCCAGCAATCCCGATACGGGAGGGCGAACCGGGGAGCTGTTTTTT
TRBV6-9	.	TRBJ1-4	.	CASSFDIWEKLFF	TGTGCCAGCAGTTTTGATATATGGGAAAAACTGTTTTTT
TRBV28	.	TRBJ2-7	.	CASSQSAGSVSYEQYF	TGTGCCAGCAGTCAATCAGCGGGCTCTGTCTCCTACGAGCAGTACTTC
TRBV11-2	many	TRBJ2-7	TRBD1	CASSFGTVESYEQYF	TGTGCCAGCAGCTTCGGGACAGTCGAGTCCTACGAGCAGTACTTC
TRBV25-1	.	TRBJ2-1	.	CASGGVAPDNEQFF	TGTGCCAGCGGGGGAGTAGCGCCCGACAATGAGCAGTTCTTC
TRBV12-3/TRBV12-4	many	TRBJ1-5	TRBD1	CASRQGTVDKPQHF	TGTGCCAGCAGACAAGGGACAGTTGATAAGCCCCAGCATTTT
TRBV12-3/TRBV12-4	many	TRBJ2-2	.	CASSLSAGGSNTGELFF	TGTGCCAGCAGTTTATCAGCAGGCGGATCGAACACCGGGGAGCTGTTTTTT
TRBV7-8	many	TRBJ1-3	TRBD1	CASSTTGSSGNTIYF	TGTGCCAGCAGCACGACAGGGTCCTCTGGAAACACCATATATTTT
TRBV5-1	.	TRBJ2-2	.	CASSWGLTGELFF	TGCGCCAGCAGCTGGGGCCTCACCGGGGAGCTGTTTTTT
TRBV7-3	once	TRBJ2-2	.	CASSLASPGELFF	TGTGCCAGCAGCTTAGCCTCTCCCGGGGAGCTGTTTTTT
TRBV27	few	TRBJ1-4	.	CASKLHGTNEKLFF	TGTGCCAGCAAACTACACGGAACTAATGAAAAACTGTTTTTT
TRBV2	many	TRBJ1-4	.	CASRSTVNSNEKLFF	TGTGCCAGCAGGTCTACGGTCAATTCCAATGAAAAACTGTTTTTT
TRBV12-3/TRBV12-4	many	TRBJ2-2	TRBD1	CASSSGQGSTGELFF	TGTGCCAGCAGCTCGGGACAGGGGAGCACCGGGGAGCTGTTTTTT
TRBV5-1	few	TRBJ2-7	TRBD2	CASRGRGKRTSSYEQYF	TGCGCCAGCAGGGGGAGGGGGAAGAGGACTAGCAGCTACGAGCAGTACTTC
TRBV27	many	TRBJ2-5	.	CASSPEPVYETQYF	TGTGCCAGCAGTCCCGAACCGGTTTACGAGACCCAGTACTTC
TRBV12-3/TRBV12-4	many	TRBJ2-2	TRBD2	CASSFWFASGNTGELFF	TGTGCCAGCAGTTTTTGGTTTGCTAGCGGAAACACCGGGGAGCTGTTTTTT
TRBV7-3	many	TRBJ1-2	TRBD1	CASSWGQRNYGYTF	TGTGCCAGCAGCTGGGGACAGAGGAACTATGGCTACACCTTC
TRBV6-8	.	TRBJ2-1	TRBD1	CASAPGQPLNEQFF	TGTGCCAGCGCCCCGGGACAGCCCCTCAATGAGCAGTTCTTC
TRBV9	.	TRBJ1-1	.	CASSAENTEAFF	TGTGCCAGCAGCGCAGAGAACACTGAAGCTTTCTTT
TRBV5-6	.	TRBJ2-7	.	CASSLFWDDSYEQYF	TGTGCCAGCAGCTTGTTCTGGGACGACTCCTACGAGCAGTACTTC
TRBV7-2	.	TRBJ2-1	TRBD1	CASSSRDRPTYYNEQFF	TGTGCCAGCAGCTCCCGGGACAGGCCTACATATTACAATGAGCAGTTCTTC
TRBV12-3/TRBV12-4	many	TRBJ2-2	TRBD1	CASSLQGIPFGGELFF	TGTGCCAGCAGTCTACAGGGGATCCCTTTTGGCGGGGAGCTGTTTTTT
TRBV3-1	.	TRBJ2-7	.	CASSPQGILYYEQYF	TGTGCCAGCAGCCCCCAGGGGATCCTATACTACGAGCAGTACTTC
TRBV18	.	TRBJ2-7	.	CASSPDLTYEQYF	TGTGCCAGCTCACCAGATCTGACCTACGAGCAGTACTTC
TRBV6-2/TRBV6-3	.	TRBJ1-1	TRBD1	CASIQTGGKTEAFF	TGTGCCAGCATTCAGACAGGGGGAAAAACTGAAGCTTTCTTT
TRBV2	many	TRBJ1-5	TRBD1	CASKTGTVGPQHF	TGTGCCAGCAAGACAGGGACAGTAGGTCCCCAGCATTTT
TRBV10-1	.	TRBJ2-7	.	CASSDRSVYEQYF	TGCGCCAGCAGTGATAGGAGTGTCTACGAGCAGTACTTC
TRBV29-1	many	TRBJ2-7	TRBD2	CSVYSGRSYEQYF	TGCAGCGTGTATAGCGGGAGATCCTACGAGCAGTACTTC
TRBV28	few	TRBJ1-4	.	CASTEESTNEKLFF	TGTGCCAGCACCGAGGAGTCAACTAATGAAAAACTGTTTTTT
TRBV28	many	TRBJ1-2	TRBD1	CASSLGGAGGNYGYTF	TGTGCCAGCAGTTTAGGTGGAGCAGGGGGTAACTATGGCTACACCTTC
TRBV7-6	.	TRBJ2-7	.	CASSLVIGGQRGYEQYF	TGTGCCAGCAGCTTAGTCATAGGCGGGCAGAGGGGCTACGAGCAGTACTTC
TRBV3-1	.	TRBJ1-4	.	CTSSQGDGVATNEKLFF	TGTACCAGCAGCCAAGGGGACGGAGTTGCAACTAATGAAAAACTGTTTTTT
TRBV15	.	TRBJ2-7	.	CATSRTPAGDEQYF	TGTGCCACCAGCAGAACCCCCGCCGGGGACGAGCAGTACTTC
TRBV6-1	few	TRBJ2-2	.	CASREGLNTGELFF	TGTGCCAGCAGAGAGGGCCTTAACACCGGGGAGCTGTTTTTT
TRBV27	many	TRBJ2-6	TRBD1	CASSSIYRGPGANVLTF	TGTGCCAGCAGTTCAATCTACAGGGGGCCTGGGGCCAACGTCCTGACTTTC
TRBV12-3/TRBV12-4	many	TRBJ2-7	.	CASSSRGGWSEQYF	TGTGCCAGCAGTTCCAGGGGCGGATGGAGCGAGCAGTACTTC
TRBV20-1	many	TRBJ2-5	TRBD2	CSARRTSGAETQYF	TGCAGTGCCCGCCGGACTAGCGGAGCCGAGACCCAGTACTTC
TRBV19	.	TRBJ2-2	TRBD2	CASSIDHPSGSLNTGELFF	TGTGCCAGTAGTATAGATCATCCTAGCGGGAGCCTGAACACCGGGGAGCTGTTTTTT
TRBV27	few	TRBJ2-7	TRBD1	CASSSILGQEDYEQYF	TGTGCCAGCAGTTCAATCTTGGGACAGGAAGACTACGAGCAGTACTTC
TRBV6-1	.	TRBJ2-3	.	CASSHTFDTQYF	TGTGCCAGCAGCCACACCTTCGATACGCAGTATTTT
TRBV10-3	few	TRBJ1-2	.	CAIRQGEGGYTF	TGTGCCATCAGACAGGGAGAGGGTGGCTACACCTTC
TRBV15	few	TRBJ2-7	.	CATSREKPHMDFSYEQYF	TGTGCCACCAGCAGAGAAAAGCCCCACATGGATTTCTCCTACGAGCAGTACTTC
TRBV5-5	few	TRBJ1-4	TRBD1	CASSSKHHPGTGGMGAEKLFF	TGTGCCAGCAGCTCCAAACACCATCCCGGGACAGGGGGTATGGGCGCTGAAAAACTGTTTTTT
TRBV28	many	TRBJ1-1	TRBD1	CASSSDNHPTGENTEAFF	TGTGCCAGCAGTTCCGACAACCACCCAACAGGGGAGAACACTGAAGCTTTCTTT
TRBV4-1	.	TRBJ1-1	.	CASSQVKGMANTEAFF	TGCGCCAGCAGCCAAGTAAAGGGTATGGCGAACACTGAAGCTTTCTTT
TRBV2	many	TRBJ1-2	.	CASSEGAADGYTF	TGTGCCAGCAGTGAAGGGGCAGCTGATGGCTACACCTTC
TRBV6-2/TRBV6-3	many	TRBJ1-1	.	CASKRTRDLGVNTEAFF	TGTGCCAGCAAAAGGACCCGGGACCTTGGGGTGAACACTGAAGCTTTCTTT
TRBV20-1	few	TRBJ2-2	TRBD1	CSARDRQGNTGELFF	TGCAGTGCTAGAGATCGACAGGGGAACACCGGGGAGCTGTTTTTT
TRBV27	many	TRBJ1-4	TRBD1	CASSYQTGTNEKLFF	TGTGCCAGCAGTTACCAGACAGGGACTAATGAAAAACTGTTTTTT
TRBV5-1	many	TRBJ1-6	.	CASSLDSRRGGSPLHF	TGCGCCAGCAGCTTGGATTCGCGCAGGGGCGGTTCACCCCTCCACTTT
TRBV27	many	TRBJ1-6	TRBD1	CASSLSGTGGTSPLHF	TGTGCCAGCAGTTTATCCGGGACAGGGGGCACTTCGCCCCTCCACTTT
TRBV20-1	.	TRBJ1-5	.	CSARDYRNQPQHF	TGCAGTGCTAGAGATTACAGGAATCAGCCCCAGCATTTT
TRBV9	.	TRBJ2-7	TRBD2	CASSAGGLAGDREQYF	TGTGCCAGCAGCGCGGGGGGACTAGCGGGAGATAGGGAGCAGTACTTC
TRBV2	many	TRBJ1-3	.	CASSEWTVSSGNTIYF	TGTGCCAGCAGTGAATGGACGGTGAGCTCTGGAAACACCATATATTTT
TRBV25-1	.	TRBJ2-5	TRBD1	CASSESGGQWTQYF	TGTGCCAGCAGTGAATCAGGGGGACAATGGACCCAGTACTTC